The clone carrying this T cell receptor beta chain occurred many times. Hyperthyroidism patients, all newly diagnosed, had under 2 months' duration and ages of 18 to 65. RNA transcripts were the source from which TCR beta CDR3 regions were amplified. First-round RT-PCR relied on HTBI primers, and a second-round multiplex PCR came next. TCRdb used MiXCR to reprocess the multiplex PCR reads, holding one entry per CDR3 protein. The sample has 300,000 to 500,000 distinct CDR3 sequences; less than 20% are singletons. The record originates from a study of Graves' ophthalmopathy and Graves' hyperthyroidism. The V gene end was trimmed by 0 bases and the J gene end by 6 bases; junction bases not matched to a gene: 3. The CDR3 spans 14 residues.

This chain links TRBV12-3 or TRBV12-4 with TRBJ2-7; 9 bases are a match to TRBD1. The sequencing input was peripheral blood. The source is a woman under 30 with stable Graves' hyperthyroidism. This CDR3 is CASSLAGQGSEQYF. Here the CDR3 DNA reads TGTGCCAGCAGTTTAGCGGGACAGGGATCCGAGCAGTACTTC.